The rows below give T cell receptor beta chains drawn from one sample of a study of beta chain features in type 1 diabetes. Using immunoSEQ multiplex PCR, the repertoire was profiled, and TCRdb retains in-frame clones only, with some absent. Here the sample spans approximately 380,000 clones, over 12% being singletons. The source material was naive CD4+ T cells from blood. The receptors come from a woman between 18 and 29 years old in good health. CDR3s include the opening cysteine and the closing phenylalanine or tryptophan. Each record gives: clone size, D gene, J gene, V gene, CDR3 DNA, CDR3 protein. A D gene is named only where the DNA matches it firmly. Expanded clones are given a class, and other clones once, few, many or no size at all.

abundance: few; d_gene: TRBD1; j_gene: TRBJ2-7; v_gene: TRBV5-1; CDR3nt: TGCGCCAGCAGCGTAGGGACAGGAGGAATCTACGAGCAGTACTTC; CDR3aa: CASSVGTGGIYEQYF
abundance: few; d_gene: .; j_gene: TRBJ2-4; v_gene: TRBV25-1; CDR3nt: TGTGCCAGCAGGGAGTTTGGCAAAAACATTCAGTACTTC; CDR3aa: CASREFGKNIQYF
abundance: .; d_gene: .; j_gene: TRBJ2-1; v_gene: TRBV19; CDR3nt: TGTGCCAGTAGTATAGGACAGCGCCGCTCCTACAATGAGCAGTTCTTC; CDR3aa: CASSIGQRRSYNEQFF
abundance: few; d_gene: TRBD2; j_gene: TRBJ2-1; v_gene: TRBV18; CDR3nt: TGTGCCAGCTCACCGCCTGGGAGGACTAGGAACAACAATGAGCAGTTCTTC; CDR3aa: CASSPPGRTRNNNEQFF
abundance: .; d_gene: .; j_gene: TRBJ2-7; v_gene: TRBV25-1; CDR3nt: TGTGCCAGCAGTAGGCGGCGAGATTCCTACGAGCAGTACTTC; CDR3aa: CASSRRRDSYEQYF
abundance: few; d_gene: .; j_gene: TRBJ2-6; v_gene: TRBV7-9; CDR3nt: TGTGCCAGCAGCGCCAATACGGGCTCTGGGGCCAACGTCCTGACTTTC; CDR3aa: CASSANTGSGANVLTF
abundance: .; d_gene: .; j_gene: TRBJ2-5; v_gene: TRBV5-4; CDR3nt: TGTGCCAGCAGCCCCCGGGGAGAGACCCAGTACTTC; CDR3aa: CASSPRGETQYF
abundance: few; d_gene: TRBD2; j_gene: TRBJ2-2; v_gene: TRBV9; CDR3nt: TGTGCCAGCAGCCCTCGACTAGCGGGAGGTTCGATCGGGGAGCTGTTTTTT; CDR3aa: CASSPRLAGGSIGELFF
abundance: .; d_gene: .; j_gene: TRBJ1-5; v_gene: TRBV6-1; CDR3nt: TGTGCCAGCAGTGAAGCCCCGCCGGTTAGCAATCAGCCCCAGCATTTT; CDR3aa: CASSEAPPVSNQPQHF
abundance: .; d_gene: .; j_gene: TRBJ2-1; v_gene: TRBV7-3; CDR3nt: TGTGCCAGCAGCACCAACGACGGGGATGAGCAGTTCTTC; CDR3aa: CASSTNDGDEQFF
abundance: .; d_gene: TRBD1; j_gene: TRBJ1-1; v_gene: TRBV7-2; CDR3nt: TGTGCCAGCAGCTTAGGGACAGGGGTGAACACTGAAGCTTTCTTT; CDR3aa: CASSLGTGVNTEAFF
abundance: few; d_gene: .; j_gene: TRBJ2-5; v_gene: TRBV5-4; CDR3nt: TGTGCCAGCAGCTTGGGACAGAAAGAGACCCAGTACTTC; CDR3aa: CASSLGQKETQYF
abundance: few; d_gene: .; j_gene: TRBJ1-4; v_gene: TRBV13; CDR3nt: TGTGCCAGCAGCTTGGCGACACGGGGGAAAGAAAAACTGTTTTTT; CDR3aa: CASSLATRGKEKLFF
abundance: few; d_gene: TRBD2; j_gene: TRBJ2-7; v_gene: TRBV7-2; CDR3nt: TGTGCCAGCAGCGAATTCCTAGCGGGAGGTGACTACGAGCAGTACTTC; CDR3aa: CASSEFLAGGDYEQYF
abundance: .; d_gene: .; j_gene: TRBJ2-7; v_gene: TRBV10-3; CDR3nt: TGTGCCATCAGTACCACAGGGAGAACCTACGAGCAGTACTTC; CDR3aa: CAISTTGRTYEQYF
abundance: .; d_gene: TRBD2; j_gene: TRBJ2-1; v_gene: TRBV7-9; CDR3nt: TGTGCCAGCAGCTTAGTCACCGGTGCGGGGGGGGGTATTCGGTTCTTC; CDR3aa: CASSLVTGAGGGIRFF
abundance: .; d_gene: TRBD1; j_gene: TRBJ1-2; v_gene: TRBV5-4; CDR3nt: TGTGCCAGCAGCTCGGGACAGGCCCTAGCCCATGGCTACACCTTC; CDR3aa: CASSSGQALAHGYTF
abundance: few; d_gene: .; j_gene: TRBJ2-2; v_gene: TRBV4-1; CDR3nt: TGCGCCAGCAGCCAACTTTGGCGAAGGGGATCCGGGGAGCTGTTTTTT; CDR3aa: CASSQLWRRGSGELFF
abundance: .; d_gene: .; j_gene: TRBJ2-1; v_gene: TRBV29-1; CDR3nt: TGCAGCTTCGGGCAGGGAACCTACAATGAGCAGTTCTTC; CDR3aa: CSFGQGTYNEQFF
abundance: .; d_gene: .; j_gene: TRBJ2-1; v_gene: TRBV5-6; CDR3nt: TGTGCCAGCAGCCTGGGGCCTCTCAGCTCCTACAATGAGCAGTTCTTC; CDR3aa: CASSLGPLSSYNEQFF
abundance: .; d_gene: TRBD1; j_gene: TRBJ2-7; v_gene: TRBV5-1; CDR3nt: TGCGCCAGCGGACAGGGTCACGTCGAGCAGTACTTC; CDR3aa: CASGQGHVEQYF
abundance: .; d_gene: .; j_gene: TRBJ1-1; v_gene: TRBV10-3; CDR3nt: TGTGCCACTTCCTCCGGGAACACTGAAGCTTTCTTT; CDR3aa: CATSSGNTEAFF
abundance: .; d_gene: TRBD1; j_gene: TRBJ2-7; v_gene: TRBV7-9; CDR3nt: TGTGCCAGCAGCCCGAGGACAGGCCCGGTCCACGAGCAGTACTTC; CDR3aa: CASSPRTGPVHEQYF
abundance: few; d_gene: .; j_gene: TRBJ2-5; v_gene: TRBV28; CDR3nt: TGTGCCAGCGTACTACCGGGAGCCGAAGGGGAGACCCAGTACTTC; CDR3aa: CASVLPGAEGETQYF
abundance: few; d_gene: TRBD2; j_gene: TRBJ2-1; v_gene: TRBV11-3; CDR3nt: TGTGCCAGCAGCCCAGGGACTAGCGGGTACAATGAGCAGTTCTTC; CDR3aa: CASSPGTSGYNEQFF
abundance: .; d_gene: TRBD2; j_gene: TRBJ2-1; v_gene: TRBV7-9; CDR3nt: TGTGCCAGCAGCTCCCCCGGGACTAGCTCCTACAATGAGCAGTTCTTC; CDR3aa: CASSSPGTSSYNEQFF
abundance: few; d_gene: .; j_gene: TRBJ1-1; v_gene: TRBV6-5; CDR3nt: TGTGCCAGCAGTTACTCCGGGGGGGAAGGGTTTGAAGCTTTCTTT; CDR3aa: CASSYSGGEGFEAFF
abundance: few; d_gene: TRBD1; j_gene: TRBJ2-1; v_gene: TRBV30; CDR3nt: TGTGCCTGGGACCGGACAGGGGCCTACAATGAGCAGTTCTTC; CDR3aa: CAWDRTGAYNEQFF
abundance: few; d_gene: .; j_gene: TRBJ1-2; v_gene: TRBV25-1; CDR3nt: TGTGCCAGCAGTGAAAGTACAGGACCGAACTATGGCTACACCTTC; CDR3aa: CASSESTGPNYGYTF
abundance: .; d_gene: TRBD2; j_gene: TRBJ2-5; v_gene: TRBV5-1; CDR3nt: TGCGCCAGCAGCTTAGGACTAGCGAGTATTCAAGAGACCCAGTACTTC; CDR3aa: CASSLGLASIQETQYF
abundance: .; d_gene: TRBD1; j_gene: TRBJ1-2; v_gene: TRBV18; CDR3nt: TGTGCCAGCTCACCCCAGGACAGGGTGCATGGCTACACCTTC; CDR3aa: CASSPQDRVHGYTF
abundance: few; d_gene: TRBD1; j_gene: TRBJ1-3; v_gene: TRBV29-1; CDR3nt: TGCAGCGTAGAGACAGGGGCCACCCGCCATAACACCATATATTTT; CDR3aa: CSVETGATRHNTIYF
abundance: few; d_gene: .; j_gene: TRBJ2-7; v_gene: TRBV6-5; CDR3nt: TGTGCCAGCAGTTACTCGTACGGCTACGAGCAGTACTTC; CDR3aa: CASSYSYGYEQYF
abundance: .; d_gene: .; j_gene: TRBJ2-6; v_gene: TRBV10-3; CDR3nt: TGTGCCATCAGTGAAGACAGTACTGGGGCCAACGTCCTGACTTTC; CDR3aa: CAISEDSTGANVLTF
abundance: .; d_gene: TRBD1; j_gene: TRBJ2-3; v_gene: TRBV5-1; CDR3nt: TGCGCCAGCAGCGGCAGACAGGGAGGCACAGATACGCAGTATTTT; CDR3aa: CASSGRQGGTDTQYF
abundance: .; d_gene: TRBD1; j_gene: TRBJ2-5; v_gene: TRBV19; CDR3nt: TGTGCCAGTAGTATTTCCGGGACAGGGAACAGAATCCAGTACTTC; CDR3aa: CASSISGTGNRIQYF
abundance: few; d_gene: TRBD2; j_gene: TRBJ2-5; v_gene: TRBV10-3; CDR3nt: TGTGCCATCAGTGAGTCTGGCGGGGGCCAAGAGACCCAGTACTTC; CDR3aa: CAISESGGGQETQYF
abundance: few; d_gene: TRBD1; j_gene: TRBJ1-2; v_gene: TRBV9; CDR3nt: TGTGCCAGCAGCACACGGACAGGGGAAAAAGGCTACACCTTC; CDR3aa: CASSTRTGEKGYTF
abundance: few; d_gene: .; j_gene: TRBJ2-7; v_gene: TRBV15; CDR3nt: TGTGCCACCAGCAGAGGTAGCTCCCGGGACATAAGATACGAGCAGTACTTC; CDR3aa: CATSRGSSRDIRYEQYF
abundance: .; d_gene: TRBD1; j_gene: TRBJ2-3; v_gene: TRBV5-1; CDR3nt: TGCGCCAGCAGCTTGCAACAGGGGGCGAGAGGAGATACGCAGTATTTT; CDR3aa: CASSLQQGARGDTQYF
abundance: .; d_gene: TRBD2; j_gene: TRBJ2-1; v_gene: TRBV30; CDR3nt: TGTGCCTGGAGTGGCCTGAGAAACAAAGCGGGAGATTCGATTTTGTCGAACTCCTACAATGAGCAGTTCTTC; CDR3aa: CAWSGLRNKAGDSILSNSYNEQFF